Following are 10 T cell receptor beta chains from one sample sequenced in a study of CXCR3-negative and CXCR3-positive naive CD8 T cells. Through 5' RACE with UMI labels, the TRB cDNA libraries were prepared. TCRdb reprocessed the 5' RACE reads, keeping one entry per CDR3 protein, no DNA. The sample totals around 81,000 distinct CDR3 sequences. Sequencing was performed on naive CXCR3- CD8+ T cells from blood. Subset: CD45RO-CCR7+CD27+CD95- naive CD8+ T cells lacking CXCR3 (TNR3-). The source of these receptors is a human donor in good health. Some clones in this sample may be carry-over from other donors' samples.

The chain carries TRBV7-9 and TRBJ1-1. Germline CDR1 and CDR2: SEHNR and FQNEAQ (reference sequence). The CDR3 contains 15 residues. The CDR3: CASSNSGVMNTEAFF. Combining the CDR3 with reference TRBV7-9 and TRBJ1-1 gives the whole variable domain DTGVSQNPRHKITKRGQNVTFRCDPISEHNRLYWYRQTLGQGPEFLTYFQNEAQLEKSRLLSDRFSAERPKGSFSTLEIQRTEQGDSAMYLCASSNSGVMNTEAFFGQGTRLTVV.

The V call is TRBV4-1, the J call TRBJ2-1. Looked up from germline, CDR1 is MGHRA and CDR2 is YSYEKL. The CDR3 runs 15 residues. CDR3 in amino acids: CASSQQRRLYNEQFF.

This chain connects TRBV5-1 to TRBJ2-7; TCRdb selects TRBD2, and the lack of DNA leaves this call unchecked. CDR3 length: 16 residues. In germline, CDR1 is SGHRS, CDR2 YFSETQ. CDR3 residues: CASSLEIAGGTYEQYF.

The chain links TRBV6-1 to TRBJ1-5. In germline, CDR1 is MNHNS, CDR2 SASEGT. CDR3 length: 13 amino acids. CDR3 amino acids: CASSQGPGGPQHF.

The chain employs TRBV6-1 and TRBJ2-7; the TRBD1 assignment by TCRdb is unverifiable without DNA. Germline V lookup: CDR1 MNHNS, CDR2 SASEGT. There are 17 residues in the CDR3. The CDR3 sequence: CASSLDIDNFLSYEQYF.

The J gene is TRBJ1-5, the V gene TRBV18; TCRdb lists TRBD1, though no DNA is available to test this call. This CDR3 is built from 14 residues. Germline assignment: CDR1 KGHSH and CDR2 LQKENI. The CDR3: CASSPGQGEQPQHF. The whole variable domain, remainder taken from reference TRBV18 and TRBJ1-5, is NAGVMQNPRHLVRRRGQEARLRCSPMKGHSHVYWYRQLPEEGLKFMVYLQKENIIDESGMPKERFSAEFPKEGPSILRIQQVVRGDSAAYFCASSPGQGEQPQHFGDGTRLSIL.

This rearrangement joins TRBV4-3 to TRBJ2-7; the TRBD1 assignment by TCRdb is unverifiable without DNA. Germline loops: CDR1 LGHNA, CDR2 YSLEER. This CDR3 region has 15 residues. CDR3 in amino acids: CASSQDRQGGDEQYF.

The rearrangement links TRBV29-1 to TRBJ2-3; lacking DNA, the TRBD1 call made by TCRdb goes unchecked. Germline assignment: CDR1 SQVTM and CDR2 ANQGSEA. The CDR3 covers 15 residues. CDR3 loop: CSLSGGTSFTDTQYF.

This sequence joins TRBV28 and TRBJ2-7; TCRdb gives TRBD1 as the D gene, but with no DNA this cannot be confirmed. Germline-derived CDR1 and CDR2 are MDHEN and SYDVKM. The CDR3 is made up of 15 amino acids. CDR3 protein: CASSSHRDRVDEQYF.

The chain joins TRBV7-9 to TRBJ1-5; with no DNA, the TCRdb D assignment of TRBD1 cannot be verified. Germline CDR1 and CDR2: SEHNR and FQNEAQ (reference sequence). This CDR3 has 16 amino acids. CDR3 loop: CASSHGPGESNQPQHF.